These 2 T cell receptor beta chains came from one sample sequenced in a study of OX40 agonist ivuxolimab in advanced cancers. Only in-frame clones appear in the TCRdb table, and some are missing; sequencing was by immunoSEQ multiplex PCR. The sample has 40,000 to 60,000 clones; about 81% are singletons. Sequences were derived from CD4+ or CD8+ T cells sorted from blood, sampled in a trial of the OX40 agonist ivuxolimab. The receptors derive from an adult with an advanced solid tumor such as melanoma, head and neck, liver or kidney cancer.

The J gene is TRBJ1-1, the V gene TRBV10-2; 7 positions match TRBD1. This CDR3 has 13 residues. J gave up 5 bases and V 6 bases, and 6 bases lay outside the gene matches. CDR1 is WSHSY, CDR2 SAAADI, per germline. The CDR3 here is CASRMTGNTEAFF. CDR3 coding DNA: TGCGCCAGCAGGATGACAGGGAATACTGAAGCTTTCTTT.

The chain links TRBV4-3 to TRBJ2-7; a possible D gene is TRBD2 (5 bases). This CDR3 has 16 residues. Germline V gene sequence: CDR1 LGHNA, CDR2 YSLEER. Trimming pared 4 bases from V and 1 base from J, leaving 17 bases between. CDR3 loop: CASSLTRGIGSYEQYF. CDR3 in DNA: TGCGCCAGCAGCCTGACCCGAGGGATCGGATCCTACGAGCAGTACTTC.